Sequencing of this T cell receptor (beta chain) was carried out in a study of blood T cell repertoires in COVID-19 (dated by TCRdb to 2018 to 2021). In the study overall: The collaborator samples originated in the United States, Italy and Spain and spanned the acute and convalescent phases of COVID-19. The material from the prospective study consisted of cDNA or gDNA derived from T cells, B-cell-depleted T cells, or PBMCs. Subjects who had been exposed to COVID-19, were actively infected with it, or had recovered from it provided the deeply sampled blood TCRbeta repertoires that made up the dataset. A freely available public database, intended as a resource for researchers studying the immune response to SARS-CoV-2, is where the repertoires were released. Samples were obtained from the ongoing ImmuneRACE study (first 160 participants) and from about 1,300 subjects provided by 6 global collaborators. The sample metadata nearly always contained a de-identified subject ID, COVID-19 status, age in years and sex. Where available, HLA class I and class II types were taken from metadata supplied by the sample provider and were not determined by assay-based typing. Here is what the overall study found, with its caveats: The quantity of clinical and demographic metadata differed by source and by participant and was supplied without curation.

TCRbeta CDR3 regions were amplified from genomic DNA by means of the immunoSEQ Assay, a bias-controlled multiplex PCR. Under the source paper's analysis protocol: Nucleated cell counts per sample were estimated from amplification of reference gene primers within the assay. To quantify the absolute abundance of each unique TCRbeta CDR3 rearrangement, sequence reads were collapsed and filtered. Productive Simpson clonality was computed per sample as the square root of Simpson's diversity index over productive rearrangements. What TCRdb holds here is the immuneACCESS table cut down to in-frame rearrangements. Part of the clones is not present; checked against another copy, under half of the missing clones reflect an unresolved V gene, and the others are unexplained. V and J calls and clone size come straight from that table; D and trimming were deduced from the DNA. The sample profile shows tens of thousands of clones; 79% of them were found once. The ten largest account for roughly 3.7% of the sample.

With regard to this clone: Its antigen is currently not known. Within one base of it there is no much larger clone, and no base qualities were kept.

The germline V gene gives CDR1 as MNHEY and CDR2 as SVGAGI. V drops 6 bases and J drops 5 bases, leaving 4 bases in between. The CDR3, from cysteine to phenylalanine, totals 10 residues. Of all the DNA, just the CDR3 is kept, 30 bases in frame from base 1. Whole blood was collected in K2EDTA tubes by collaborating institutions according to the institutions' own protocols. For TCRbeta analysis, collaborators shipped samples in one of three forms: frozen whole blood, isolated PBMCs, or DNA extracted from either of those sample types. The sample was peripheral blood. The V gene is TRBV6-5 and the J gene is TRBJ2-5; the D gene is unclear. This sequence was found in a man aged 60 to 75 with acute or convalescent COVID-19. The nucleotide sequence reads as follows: TGTGCCAGCAGGGGCGAGACCCAGTACTTC. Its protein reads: CASRGETQYF.